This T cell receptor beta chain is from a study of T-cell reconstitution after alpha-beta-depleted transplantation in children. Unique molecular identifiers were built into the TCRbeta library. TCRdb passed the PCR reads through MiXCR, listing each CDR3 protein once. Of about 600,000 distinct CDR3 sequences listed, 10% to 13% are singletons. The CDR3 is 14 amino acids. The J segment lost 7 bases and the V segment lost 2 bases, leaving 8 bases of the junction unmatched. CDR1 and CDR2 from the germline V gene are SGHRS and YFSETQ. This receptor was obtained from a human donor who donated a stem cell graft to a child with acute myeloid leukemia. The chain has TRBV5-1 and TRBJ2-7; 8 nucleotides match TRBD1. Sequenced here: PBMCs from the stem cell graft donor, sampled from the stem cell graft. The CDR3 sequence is CASSFGQGLGEQYF. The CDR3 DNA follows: TGCGCCAGCAGCTTCGGACAGGGCTTAGGGGAGCAGTACTTC.